This TCR beta chain was recorded in a study of OX40 agonist ivuxolimab in advanced cancers. As for the study in general: People who had prior anti-PD-1, anti-PD-L1 or anti-CTLA-4 therapy could take part, and about 40% had some.

Using immunoSEQ multiplex PCR, the repertoire was profiled, and TCRdb retains in-frame clones only, with some absent. This sample has under 200,000 clones; 90% to 95% occur once, and the top ten carry about 0.31%. The study's findings and limits: Antigen specificity of clonally expanded peripheral T cells was not established.

Concerning this clone: What it recognizes is unknown.

V dropped 2 bases and J dropped 5 bases, with 10 bases sitting between them. The CDR3 loop spans 14 amino acids. CDR1 and CDR2 (germline): SEHNR, FQNEAQ (reference sequence). The sample consisted of CD4+ or CD8+ T cells sorted from blood, taken in a trial of the OX40 agonist ivuxolimab. The TCR comes from an adult with an advanced solid tumor such as melanoma, head and neck, liver or kidney cancer. The V call is TRBV7-9, the J call TRBJ2-1, with D tentatively TRBD2 (6 bases). The CDR3 is CASSLRLENNEQFF. In nucleotides, the CDR3 is TGTGCCAGCAGCTTAAGACTAGAGAACAATGAGCAGTTCTTC.